This T cell receptor beta chain appears in the sequencing data of a study of CD8+CD57+ T cells in acquired aplastic anemia. Whole-study findings and limits: Twenty-nine CD8+ CDR3 sequences were shared between patients and controls. Statistical testing detected no significant gap in CD8+ Simpson's diversity between patients and controls.

Of note for this clonotype: Its target is not known.

CD8+CD57+ cell expansion, shown by flow cytometry, had occurred in the patients selected for sequencing. Patients were untreated when blood was sampled. CDR1 and CDR2 from the germline V gene are SQVTM and ANQGSEA. The ends lost 4 bases at V and 4 bases at J; junction bases unmatched: 4. The CDR3 is 14 residues long. Investigators profiled TCR beta VDJ and CDR3 from genomic DNA template. TCRdb analysed the reads with MiXCR anew, one entry per CDR3 protein. This table holds some 160,000 distinct CDR3 sequences, around half found once. This sequence originates from a human donor with aplastic anemia. The chain links TRBV29-1 to TRBJ2-2; the match to TRBD2 covers 9 bases. The sample consisted of sorted CD4+, CD8+, or CD8+CD57+ T cells (not recorded which) from PBMCs. CDR3: CSVVAGEGTGELFF. In DNA form, the CDR3 reads TGCAGCGTTGTAGCGGGAGAGGGCACCGGGGAGCTGTTTTTT.